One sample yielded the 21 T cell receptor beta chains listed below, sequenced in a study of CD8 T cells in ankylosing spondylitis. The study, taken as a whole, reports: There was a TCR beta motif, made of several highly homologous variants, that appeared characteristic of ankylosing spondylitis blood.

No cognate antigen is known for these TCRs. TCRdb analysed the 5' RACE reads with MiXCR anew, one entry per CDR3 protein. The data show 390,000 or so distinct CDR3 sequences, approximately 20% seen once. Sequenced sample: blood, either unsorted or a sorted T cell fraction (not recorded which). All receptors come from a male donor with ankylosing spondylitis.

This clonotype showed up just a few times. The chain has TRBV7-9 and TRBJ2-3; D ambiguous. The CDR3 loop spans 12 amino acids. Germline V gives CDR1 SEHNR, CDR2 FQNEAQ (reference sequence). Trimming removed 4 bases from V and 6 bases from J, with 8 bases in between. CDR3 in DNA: TGTGCCAGCAGCTCCTTATTGGATACGCAGTATTTT. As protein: CASSSLLDTQYF. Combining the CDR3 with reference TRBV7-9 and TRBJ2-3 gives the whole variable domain DTGVSQNPRHKITKRGQNVTFRCDPISEHNRLYWYRQTLGQGPEFLTYFQNEAQLEKSRLLSDRFSAERPKGSFSTLEIQRTEQGDSAMYLCASSSLLDTQYFGPGTRLTVL.

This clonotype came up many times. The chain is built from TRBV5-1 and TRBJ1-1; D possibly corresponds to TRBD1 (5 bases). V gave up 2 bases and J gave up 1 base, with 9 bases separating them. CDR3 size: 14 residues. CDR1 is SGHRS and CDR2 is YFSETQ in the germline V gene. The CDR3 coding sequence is TGCGCCAGCAGCTTTACCGGGGGGAACACTGAAGCTTTCTTT. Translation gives CASSFTGGNTEAFF.

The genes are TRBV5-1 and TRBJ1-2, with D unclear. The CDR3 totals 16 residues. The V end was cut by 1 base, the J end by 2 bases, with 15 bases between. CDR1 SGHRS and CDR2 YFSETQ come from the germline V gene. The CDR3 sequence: CASSLRPARENYGYTF. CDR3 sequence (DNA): TGCGCCAGCAGCTTGAGGCCAGCAAGGGAAAACTATGGCTACACCTTC.

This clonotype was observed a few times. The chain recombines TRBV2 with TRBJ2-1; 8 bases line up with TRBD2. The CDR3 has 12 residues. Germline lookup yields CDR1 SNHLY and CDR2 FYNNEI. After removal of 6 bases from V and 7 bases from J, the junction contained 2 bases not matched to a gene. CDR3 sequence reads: CASRGLGNEQFF. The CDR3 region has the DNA TGTGCCAGCAGGGGACTAGGGAATGAGCAGTTCTTC.

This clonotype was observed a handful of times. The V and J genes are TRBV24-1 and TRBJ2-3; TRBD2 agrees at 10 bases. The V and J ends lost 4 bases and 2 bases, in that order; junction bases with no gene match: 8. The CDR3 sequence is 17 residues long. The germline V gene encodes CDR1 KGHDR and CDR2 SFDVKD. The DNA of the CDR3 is TGTGCCACCAGTGAGACCATAGCGGGAGGATTCACAGATACGCAGTATTTT. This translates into CATSETIAGGFTDTQYF.

The CDR3 is CAWALTAVGGYTF. CDR3 coding DNA: TGTGCCTGGGCCCTGACGGCGGTTGGTGGCTACACCTTC. The chain combines TRBV30 with TRBJ1-2; D ambiguous. The CDR3 is made up of 13 amino acids. Trimming shortened V by 5 bases and J by 7 bases, and 17 bases separated the two germline ends. Per germline, CDR1 GTSNPN and CDR2 SVGIG (reference sequence).

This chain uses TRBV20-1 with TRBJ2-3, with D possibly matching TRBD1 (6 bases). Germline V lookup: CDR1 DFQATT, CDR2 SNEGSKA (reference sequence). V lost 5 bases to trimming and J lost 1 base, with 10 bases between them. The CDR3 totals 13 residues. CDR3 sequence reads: CSAYRVGTDTQYF. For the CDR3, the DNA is TGCAGTGCTTACAGGGTGGGCACAGATACGCAGTATTTT.

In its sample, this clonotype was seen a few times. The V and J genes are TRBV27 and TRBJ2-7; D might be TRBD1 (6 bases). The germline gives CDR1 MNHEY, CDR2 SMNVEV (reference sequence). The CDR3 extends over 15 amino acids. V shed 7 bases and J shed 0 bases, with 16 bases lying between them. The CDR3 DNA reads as TGTGCCAGCACCCCACCCGGGACACACTCCTACGAGCAGTACTTC. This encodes CASTPPGTHSYEQYF.

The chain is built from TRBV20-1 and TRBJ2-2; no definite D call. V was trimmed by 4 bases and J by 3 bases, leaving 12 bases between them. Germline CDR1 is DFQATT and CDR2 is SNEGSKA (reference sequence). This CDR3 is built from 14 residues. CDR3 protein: CSAKARLYTGELFF. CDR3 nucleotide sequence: TGCAGTGCTAAGGCGAGACTGTACACCGGGGAGCTGTTTTTT.

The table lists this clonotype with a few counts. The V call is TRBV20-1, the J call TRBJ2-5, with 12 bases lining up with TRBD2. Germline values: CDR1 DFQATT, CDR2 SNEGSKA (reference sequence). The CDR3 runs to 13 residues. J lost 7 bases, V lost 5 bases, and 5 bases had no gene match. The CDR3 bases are TGCAGTGCTGGCCCTAGCGGGAGGGGGACCCAGTACTTC. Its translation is CSAGPSGRGTQYF.

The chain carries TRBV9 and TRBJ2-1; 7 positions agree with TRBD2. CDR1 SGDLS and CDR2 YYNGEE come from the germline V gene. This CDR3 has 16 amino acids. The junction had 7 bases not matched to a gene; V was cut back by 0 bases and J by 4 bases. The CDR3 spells CASSVVTGGAYNEQFF. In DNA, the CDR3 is TGTGCCAGCAGCGTAGTGACGGGAGGAGCGTACAATGAGCAGTTCTTC.

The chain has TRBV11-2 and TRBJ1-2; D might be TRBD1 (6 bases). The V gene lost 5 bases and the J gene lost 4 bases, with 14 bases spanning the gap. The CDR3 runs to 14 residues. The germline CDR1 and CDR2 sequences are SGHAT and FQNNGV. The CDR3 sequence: CASSGNRVGYGYTF. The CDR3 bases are TGTGCCAGCAGCGGCAACAGGGTTGGCTATGGCTACACCTTC.

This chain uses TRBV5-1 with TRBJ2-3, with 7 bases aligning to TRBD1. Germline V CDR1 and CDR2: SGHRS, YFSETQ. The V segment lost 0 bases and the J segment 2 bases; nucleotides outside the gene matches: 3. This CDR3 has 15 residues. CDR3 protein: CASSLAGQVTDTQYF. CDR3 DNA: TGCGCCAGCAGCTTGGCTGGACAGGTCACAGATACGCAGTATTTT.

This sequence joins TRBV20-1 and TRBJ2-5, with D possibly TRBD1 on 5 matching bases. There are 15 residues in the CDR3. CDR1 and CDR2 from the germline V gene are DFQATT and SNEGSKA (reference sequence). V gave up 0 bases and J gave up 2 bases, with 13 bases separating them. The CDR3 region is CSARDPGNPQETQYF. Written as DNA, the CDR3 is TGCAGTGCTAGAGATCCAGGGAACCCTCAAGAGACCCAGTACTTC.

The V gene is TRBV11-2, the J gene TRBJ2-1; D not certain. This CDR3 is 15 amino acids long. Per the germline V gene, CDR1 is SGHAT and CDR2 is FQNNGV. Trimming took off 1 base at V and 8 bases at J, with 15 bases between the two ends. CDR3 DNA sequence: TGTGCCAGCAGCTTAGCCACCTACCTAGGGTATGAGCAGTTCTTC. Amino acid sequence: CASSLATYLGYEQFF.

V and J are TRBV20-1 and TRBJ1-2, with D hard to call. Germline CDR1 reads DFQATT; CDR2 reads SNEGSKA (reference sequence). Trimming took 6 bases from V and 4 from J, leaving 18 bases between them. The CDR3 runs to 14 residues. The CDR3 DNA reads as TGCAGTGCGAGGACGGTCCACGGAGGCTATGGCTACACCTTC. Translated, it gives CSARTVHGGYGYTF.

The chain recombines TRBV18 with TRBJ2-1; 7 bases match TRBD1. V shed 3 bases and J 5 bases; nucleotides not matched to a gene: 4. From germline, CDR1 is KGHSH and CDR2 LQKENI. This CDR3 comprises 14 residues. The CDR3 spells CASSPTGTNNEQFF. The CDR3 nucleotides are TGTGCCAGCTCACCGACAGGGACAAACAATGAGCAGTTCTTC.

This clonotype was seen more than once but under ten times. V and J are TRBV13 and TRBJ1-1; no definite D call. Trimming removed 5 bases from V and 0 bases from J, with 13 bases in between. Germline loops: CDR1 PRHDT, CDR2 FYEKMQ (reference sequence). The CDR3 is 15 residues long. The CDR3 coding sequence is TGTGCCAGCAGCCATAGATTTACAGTGAACACTGAAGCTTTCTTT. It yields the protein CASSHRFTVNTEAFF.

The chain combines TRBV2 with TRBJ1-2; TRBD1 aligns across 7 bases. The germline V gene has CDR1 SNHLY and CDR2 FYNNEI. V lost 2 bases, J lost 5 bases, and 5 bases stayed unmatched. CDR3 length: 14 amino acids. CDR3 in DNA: TGTGCCAGCAGTGAAAGGGACAGAAGGTATGGCTACACCTTC. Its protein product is CASSERDRRYGYTF. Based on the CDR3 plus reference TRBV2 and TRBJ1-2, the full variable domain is EPEVTQTPSHQVTQMGQEVILRCVPISNHLYFYWYRQILGQKVEFLVSFYNNEISEKSEIFDDQFSVERPDGSNFTLKIRSTKLEDSAMYFCASSERDRRYGYTFGSGTRLTVV.

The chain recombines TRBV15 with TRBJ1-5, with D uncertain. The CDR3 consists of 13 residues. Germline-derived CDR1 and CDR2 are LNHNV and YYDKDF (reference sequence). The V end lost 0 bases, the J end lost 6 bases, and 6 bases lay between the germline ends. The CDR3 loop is CATSRDLAQPQHF. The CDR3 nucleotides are TGTGCCACCAGCAGAGATCTAGCTCAGCCCCAGCATTTT.

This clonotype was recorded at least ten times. In DNA, the CDR3 is TGTGCCATCAGAACCGGACAGGGGTCAGATACGCAGTATTTT. Its protein product is CAIRTGQGSDTQYF. The chain uses TRBV10-3 and TRBJ2-3; the match to TRBD1 covers 9 bases. Per the germline V gene, CDR1 is ENHRY and CDR2 is SYGVKD. Trimming took 6 bases from V and 4 from J; bases not matched to a gene: 5. This CDR3 spans 14 amino acids.